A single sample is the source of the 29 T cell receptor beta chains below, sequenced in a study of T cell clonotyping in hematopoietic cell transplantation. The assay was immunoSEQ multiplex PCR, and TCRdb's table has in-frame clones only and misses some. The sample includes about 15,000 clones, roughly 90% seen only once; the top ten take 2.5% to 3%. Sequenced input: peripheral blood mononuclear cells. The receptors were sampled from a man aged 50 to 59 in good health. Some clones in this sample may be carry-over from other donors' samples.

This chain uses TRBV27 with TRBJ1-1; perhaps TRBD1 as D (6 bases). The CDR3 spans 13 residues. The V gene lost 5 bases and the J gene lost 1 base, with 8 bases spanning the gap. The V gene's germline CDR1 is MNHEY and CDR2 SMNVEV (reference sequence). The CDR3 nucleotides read TGTGCCAGCAGTCTGACAGGGAACACTGAAGCTTTCTTT. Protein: CASSLTGNTEAFF.

This CDR3 is CASSFSGPPQETQYF. Written as DNA, the CDR3 is TGTGCCAGCAGCTTCTCGGGTCCACCGCAAGAGACCCAGTACTTC. The chain joins TRBV7-9 to TRBJ2-5, with no clear D. The V gene's germline CDR1 is SEHNR and CDR2 FQNEAQ (reference sequence). Trimming cost V 3 bases and J 2 bases, with 13 bases left between them. CDR3 length: 15 amino acids.

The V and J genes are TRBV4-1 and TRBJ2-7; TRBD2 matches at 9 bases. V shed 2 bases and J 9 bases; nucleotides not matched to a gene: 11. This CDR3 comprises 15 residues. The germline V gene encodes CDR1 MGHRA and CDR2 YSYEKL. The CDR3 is CASSQPGLAGWVQYF. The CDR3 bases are TGCGCCAGCAGCCAACCCGGTCTAGCGGGGTGGGTGCAGTACTTC.

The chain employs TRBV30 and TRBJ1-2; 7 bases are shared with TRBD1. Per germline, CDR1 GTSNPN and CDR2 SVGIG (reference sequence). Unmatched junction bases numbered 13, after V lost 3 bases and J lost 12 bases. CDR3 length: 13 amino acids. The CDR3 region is CAWSRTGGDRHTF. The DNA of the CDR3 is TGTGCCTGGAGCCGGACAGGCGGTGATCGACACACCTTC.

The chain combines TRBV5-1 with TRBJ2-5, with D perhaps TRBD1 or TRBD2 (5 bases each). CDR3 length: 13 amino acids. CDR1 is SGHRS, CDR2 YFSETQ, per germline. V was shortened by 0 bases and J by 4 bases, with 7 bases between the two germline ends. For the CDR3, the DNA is TGCGCCAGCAGCTTGGTGGGGGTAGAGACCCAGTACTTC. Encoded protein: CASSLVGVETQYF.

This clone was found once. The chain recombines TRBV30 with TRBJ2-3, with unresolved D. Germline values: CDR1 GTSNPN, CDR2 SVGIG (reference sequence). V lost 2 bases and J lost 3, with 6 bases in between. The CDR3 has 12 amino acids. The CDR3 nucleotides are TGTGCCTGGAGTCCCAAGACAGATACGCAGTATTTT. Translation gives CAWSPKTDTQYF.

The CDR3 sequence: CASSPGTSSTDTQYF. CDR3 nucleotides: TGTGCCAGCAGCCCAGGGACGTCTAGCACAGATACGCAGTATTTT. The chain recombines TRBV5-6 with TRBJ2-3; D possibly uses TRBD1 or TRBD2 (5 bases each). The CDR3 length is 15 residues. Germline CDR1 reads SGHDT; CDR2 reads YYEEEE. Trimming cost V 4 bases and J 0 bases, with 12 bases left between them.

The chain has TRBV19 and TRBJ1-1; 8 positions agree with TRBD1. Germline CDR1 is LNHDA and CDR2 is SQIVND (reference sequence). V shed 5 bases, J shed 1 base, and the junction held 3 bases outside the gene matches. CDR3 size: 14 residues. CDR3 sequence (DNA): TGTGCCAGTAGTGTGGGACAGGAGAACACTGAAGCTTTCTTT. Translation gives CASSVGQENTEAFF.

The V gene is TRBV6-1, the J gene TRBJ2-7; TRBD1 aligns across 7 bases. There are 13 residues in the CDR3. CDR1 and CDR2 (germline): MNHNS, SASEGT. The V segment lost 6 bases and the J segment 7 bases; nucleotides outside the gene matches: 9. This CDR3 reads CASRETGTGEQYF. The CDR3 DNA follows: TGTGCCAGCAGGGAGACAGGGACGGGGGAGCAGTACTTC.

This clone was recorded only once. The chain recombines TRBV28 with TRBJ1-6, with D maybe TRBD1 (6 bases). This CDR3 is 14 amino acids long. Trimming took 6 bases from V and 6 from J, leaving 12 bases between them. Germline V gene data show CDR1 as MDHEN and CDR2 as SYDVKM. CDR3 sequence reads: CASRTTGSNSPLHF. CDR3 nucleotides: TGTGCCAGCAGGACAACAGGGTCTAATTCACCCCTCCACTTT.

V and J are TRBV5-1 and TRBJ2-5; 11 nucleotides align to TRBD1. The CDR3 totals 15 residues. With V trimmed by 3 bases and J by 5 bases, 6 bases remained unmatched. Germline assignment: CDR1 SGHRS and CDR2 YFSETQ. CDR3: CASSYGTGGAETQYF. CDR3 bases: TGCGCCAGCAGCTACGGGACAGGGGGAGCGGAGACCCAGTACTTC.

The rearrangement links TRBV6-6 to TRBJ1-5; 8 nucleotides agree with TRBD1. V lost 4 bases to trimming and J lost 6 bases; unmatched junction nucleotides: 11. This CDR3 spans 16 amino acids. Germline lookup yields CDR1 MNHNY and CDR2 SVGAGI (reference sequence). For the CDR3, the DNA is TGTGCCAGCAGTTCCCACGGACAGGGCGGTGTTCAGCCCCAGCATTTT. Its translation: CASSSHGQGGVQPQHF.

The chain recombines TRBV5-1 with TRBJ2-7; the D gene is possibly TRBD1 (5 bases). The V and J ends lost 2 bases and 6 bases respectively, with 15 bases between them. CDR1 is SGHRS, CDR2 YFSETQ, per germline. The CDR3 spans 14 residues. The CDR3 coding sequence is TGCGCCAGCAGCTTATTCCAGGGTAGGGGCGAGCAGTACTTC. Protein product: CASSLFQGRGEQYF.

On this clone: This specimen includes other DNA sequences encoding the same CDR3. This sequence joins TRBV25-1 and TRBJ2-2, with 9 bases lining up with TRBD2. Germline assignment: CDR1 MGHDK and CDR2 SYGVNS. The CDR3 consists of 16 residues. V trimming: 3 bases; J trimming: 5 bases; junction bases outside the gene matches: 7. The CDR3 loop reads CASSERSSGGTGELFF. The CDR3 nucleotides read TGTGCCAGCAGTGAGCGGTCGAGCGGGGGGACCGGGGAGCTGTTTTTT. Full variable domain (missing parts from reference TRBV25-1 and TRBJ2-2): EADIYQTPRYLVIGTGKKITLECSQTMGHDKMYWYQQDPGMELHLIHYSYGVNSTEKGDLSSESTVSRIRTEHFPLTLESARPSHTSQYLCASSERSSGGTGELFFGEGSRLTVL.

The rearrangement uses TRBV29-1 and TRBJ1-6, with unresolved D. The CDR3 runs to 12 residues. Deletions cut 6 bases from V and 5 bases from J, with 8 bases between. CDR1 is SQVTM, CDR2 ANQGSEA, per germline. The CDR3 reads CSVRTNNSPLHF. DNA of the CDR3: TGCAGCGTCCGGACTAATAATTCACCCCTCCACTTT.

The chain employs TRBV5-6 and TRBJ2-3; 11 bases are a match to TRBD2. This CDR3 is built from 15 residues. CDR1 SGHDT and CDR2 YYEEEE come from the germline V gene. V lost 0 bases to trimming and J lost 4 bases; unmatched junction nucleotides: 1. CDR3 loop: CASSLGSGGADTQYF. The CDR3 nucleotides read TGTGCCAGCAGCTTGGGTAGCGGGGGGGCAGATACGCAGTATTTT.

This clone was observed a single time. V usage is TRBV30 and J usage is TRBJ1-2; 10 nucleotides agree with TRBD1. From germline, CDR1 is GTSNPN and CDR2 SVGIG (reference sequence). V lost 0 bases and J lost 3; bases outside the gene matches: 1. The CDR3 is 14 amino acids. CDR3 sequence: CAWSVGTGDYGYTF. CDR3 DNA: TGTGCCTGGAGTGTAGGGACAGGGGACTATGGCTACACCTTC.

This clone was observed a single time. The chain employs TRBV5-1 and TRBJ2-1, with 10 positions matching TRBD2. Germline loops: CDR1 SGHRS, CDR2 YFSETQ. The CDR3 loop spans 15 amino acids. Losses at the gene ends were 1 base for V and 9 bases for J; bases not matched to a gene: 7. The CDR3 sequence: CASSLTSGVFSEQFF. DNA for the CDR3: TGCGCCAGCAGCTTGACTAGCGGGGTATTCAGTGAGCAGTTCTTC.

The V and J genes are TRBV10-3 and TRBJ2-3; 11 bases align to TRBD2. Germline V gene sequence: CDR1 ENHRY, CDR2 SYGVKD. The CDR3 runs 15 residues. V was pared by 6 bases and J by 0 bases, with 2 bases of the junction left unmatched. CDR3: CAISLAGGSTDTQYF. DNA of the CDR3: TGTGCCATCAGCTTAGCGGGGGGGAGCACAGATACGCAGTATTTT.

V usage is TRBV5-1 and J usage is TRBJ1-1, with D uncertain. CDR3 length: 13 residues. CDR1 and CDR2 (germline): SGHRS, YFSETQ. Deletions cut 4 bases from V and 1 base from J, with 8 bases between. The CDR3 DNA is TGCGCCAGCAGCCGTTCTACGAACACTGAAGCTTTCTTT. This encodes CASSRSTNTEAFF. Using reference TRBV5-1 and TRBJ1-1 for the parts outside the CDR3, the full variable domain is KAGVTQTPRYLIKTRGQQVTLSCSPISGHRSVSWYQQTPGQGLQFLFEYFSETQRNKGNFPGRFSGRQFSNSRSEMNVSTLELGDSALYLCASSRSTNTEAFFGQGTRLTVV.

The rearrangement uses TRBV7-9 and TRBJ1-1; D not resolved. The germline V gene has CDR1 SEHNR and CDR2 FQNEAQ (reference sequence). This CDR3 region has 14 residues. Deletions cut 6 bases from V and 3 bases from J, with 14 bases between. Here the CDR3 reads CASSSRVGDTEAFF. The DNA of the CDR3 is TGTGCCAGCAGTTCTAGGGTTGGTGACACTGAAGCTTTCTTT.

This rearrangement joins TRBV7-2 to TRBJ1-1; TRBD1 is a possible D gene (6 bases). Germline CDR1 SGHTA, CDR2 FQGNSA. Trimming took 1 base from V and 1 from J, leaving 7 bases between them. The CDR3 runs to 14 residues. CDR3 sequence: CASSLDRANTEAFF. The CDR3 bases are TGTGCCAGCAGCTTAGACAGGGCGAACACTGAAGCTTTCTTT.

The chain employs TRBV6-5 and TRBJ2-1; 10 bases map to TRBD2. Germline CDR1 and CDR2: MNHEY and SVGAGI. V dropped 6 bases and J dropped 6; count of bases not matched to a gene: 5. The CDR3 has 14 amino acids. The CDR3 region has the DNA TGTGCCAGCAGCGCTAGCGGGAGCGTCAATGAGCAGTTCTTC. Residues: CASSASGSVNEQFF.

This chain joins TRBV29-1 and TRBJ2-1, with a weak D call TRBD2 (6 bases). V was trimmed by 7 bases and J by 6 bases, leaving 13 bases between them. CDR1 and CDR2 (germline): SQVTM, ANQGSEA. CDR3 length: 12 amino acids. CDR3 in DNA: TGCAGCGCTACGCTGGGGGGCAATGAGCAGTTCTTC. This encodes CSATLGGNEQFF.

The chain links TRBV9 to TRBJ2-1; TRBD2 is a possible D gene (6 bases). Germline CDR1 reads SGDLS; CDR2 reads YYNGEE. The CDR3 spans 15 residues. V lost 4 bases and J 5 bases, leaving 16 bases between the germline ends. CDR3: CASSYAGLLHNEQFF. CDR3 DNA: TGTGCCAGCAGCTATGCGGGACTCCTTCACAATGAGCAGTTCTTC.

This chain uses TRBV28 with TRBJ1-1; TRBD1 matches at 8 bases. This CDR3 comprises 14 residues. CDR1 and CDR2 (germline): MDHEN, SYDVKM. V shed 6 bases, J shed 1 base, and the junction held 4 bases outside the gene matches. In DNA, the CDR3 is TGTGCCAGCAGGGGCGGACAGGGGAACACTGAAGCTTTCTTT. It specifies CASRGGQGNTEAFF.

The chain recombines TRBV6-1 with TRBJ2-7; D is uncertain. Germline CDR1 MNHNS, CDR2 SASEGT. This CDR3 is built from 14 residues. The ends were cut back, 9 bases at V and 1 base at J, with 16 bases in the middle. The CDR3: CASNYGIESYEQYF. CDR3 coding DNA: TGTGCCAGTAACTACGGAATCGAATCCTACGAGCAGTACTTC.

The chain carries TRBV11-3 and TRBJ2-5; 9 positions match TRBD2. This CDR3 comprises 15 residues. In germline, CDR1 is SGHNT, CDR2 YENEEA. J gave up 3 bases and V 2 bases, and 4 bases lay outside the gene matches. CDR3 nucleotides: TGTGCCAGCAGCTTATTTTCTAGCGGGGAAGAGACCCAGTACTTC. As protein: CASSLFSSGEETQYF.

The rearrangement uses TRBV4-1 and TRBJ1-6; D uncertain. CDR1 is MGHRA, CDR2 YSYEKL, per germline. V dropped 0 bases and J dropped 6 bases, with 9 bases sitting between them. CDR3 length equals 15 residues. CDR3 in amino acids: CASSQERTGNSPLHF. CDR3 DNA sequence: TGCGCCAGCAGCCAAGAGCGGACGGGTAATTCACCCCTCCACTTT.